What follows is one T cell receptor (beta chain) and its context. PCR involved 60 Vbeta and 13 Jbeta primers. Sequenced by immunoSEQ multiplex PCR; TCRdb stores in-frame clones only, minus some. The sample has over 85,000 clones; about 67% are singletons. This sample stems from a study of cytomegalovirus exposure and HLA in healthy donors. CDR1 and CDR2 from the germline V gene are SEHNR and FQNEAQ (reference sequence). The ends were cut back, 8 bases at V and 3 bases at J, with 16 bases in the middle. This CDR3 has 14 amino acids. The sample was PBMCs. This clonotype was sampled from a man aged 25-45 years in good health and CMV-seronegative. The V call is TRBV7-9, the J call TRBJ1-1; D may be TRBD1 (6 bases). The CDR3 region has the DNA TGTGCCAGCGGGGGTCCGGCAGGGGACACTGAAGCTTTCTTT. Encoded protein: CASGGPAGDTEAFF.